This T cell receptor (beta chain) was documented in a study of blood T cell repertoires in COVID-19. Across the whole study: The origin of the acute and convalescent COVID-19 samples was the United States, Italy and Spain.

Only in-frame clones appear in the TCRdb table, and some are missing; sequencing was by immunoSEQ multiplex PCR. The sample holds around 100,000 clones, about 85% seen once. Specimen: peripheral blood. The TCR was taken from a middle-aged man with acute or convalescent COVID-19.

The DNA for the CDR3 is TGTGCCAGCAGCCACGTAGGAGAAGGGGGCCACTATGGCTACACCTTC. Its protein product is CASSHVGEGGHYGYTF. The chain links TRBV4-2 to TRBJ1-2; 7 nucleotides agree with TRBD1. J lost 3 bases, V lost 3 bases, and 10 bases had no gene match. The length of the CDR3 is 16 residues. Germline V gives CDR1 LGHNA, CDR2 YNFKEQ.